The sequence of this TCR beta chain was determined in a study of identical twins. Findings and caveats of the study: Out-of-frame alpha sequences that twins shared showed excess low generation probability. Sharing of beta out-of-frame sequences by twins showed a weaker excess. The authors noted that invariant MAIT and iNKT cells could partly confound zero-insertion analyses.

TCRdb reprocessed the 5' RACE reads via MiXCR and lists one record per CDR3 protein. This table has around 530,000 distinct CDR3 sequences, around 15% appearing once. This clonotype showed up many times. What it binds is not known. Sequence at one end of the junction differs from germline and may be a read error. The CDR3 covers 14 residues. CDR1 SGHRS and CDR2 YFSETQ come from the germline V gene. The data also belong to a second study, concerning yellow fever vaccine responses in identical twins.

This sequence was found in a woman under 30 in good health. The J gene is TRBJ1-4, the V gene TRBV5-1; maybe TRBD1 (5 bases). What was sequenced was CD4+ T cells sorted from blood. The chain's CDR3 is CASSSGGTNEKLFF. In nucleotides, the CDR3 is TGTGCCAGCAGCTCCGGGGGGACTAATGAAAAACTGTTTTTT.